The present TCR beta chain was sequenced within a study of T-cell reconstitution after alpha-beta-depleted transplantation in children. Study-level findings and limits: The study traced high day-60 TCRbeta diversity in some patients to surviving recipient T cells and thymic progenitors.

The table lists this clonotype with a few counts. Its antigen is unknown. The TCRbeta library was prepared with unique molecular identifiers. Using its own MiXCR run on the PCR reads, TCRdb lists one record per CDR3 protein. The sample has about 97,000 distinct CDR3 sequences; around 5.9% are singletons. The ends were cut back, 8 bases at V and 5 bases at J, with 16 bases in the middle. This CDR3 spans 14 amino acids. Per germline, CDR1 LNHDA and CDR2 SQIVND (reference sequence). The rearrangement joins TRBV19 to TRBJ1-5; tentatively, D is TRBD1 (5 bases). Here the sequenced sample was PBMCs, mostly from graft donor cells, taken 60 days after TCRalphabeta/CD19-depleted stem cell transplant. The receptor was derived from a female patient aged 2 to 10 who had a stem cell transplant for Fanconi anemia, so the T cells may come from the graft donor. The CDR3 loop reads CASGGQGGDQPQHF. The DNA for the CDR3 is TGTGCCAGTGGCGGGCAGGGAGGAGATCAGCCCCAGCATTTT.